The rows below give T cell receptor beta chains drawn from one sample of a study of control samples from healthy donors and cancer patients. TCRdb keeps only in-frame clones here, not all; method: immunoSEQ multiplex PCR. The table records about 55,000 clones, roughly 90% of them present only once. Source material: blood. These receptors were taken from a middle-aged man in good health. Both conserved end residues are part of each CDR3. The order of the fields is CDR3 length, D gene, J gene, clone size, V gene, CDR3 protein, CDR3 DNA. A D gene is named only where the DNA matches it firmly. Only some rows state a clone size, as once, few, many or a class for expanded clones.

cdr3_length: 15; d_call: TRBD1; j_call: TRBJ2-5; clone_size: -; v_call: TRBV10-2; cdr3_aa: CASSEAGQDQETQYF; cdr3_nt: TGCGCCAGCAGTGAGGCGGGACAGGACCAAGAGACCCAGTACTTC
cdr3_length: 13; d_call: -; j_call: TRBJ1-5; clone_size: few; v_call: TRBV11-1; cdr3_aa: CASSLEDDQPQHF; cdr3_nt: TGTGCCAGCAGCTTAGAGGACGATCAGCCCCAGCATTTT
cdr3_length: 17; d_call: -; j_call: TRBJ2-7; clone_size: -; v_call: TRBV28; cdr3_aa: CASSPPQGSLSSYEQYF; cdr3_nt: TGTGCCAGCAGTCCCCCCCAGGGCTCGCTGAGCTCCTACGAGCAGTACTTC
cdr3_length: 11; d_call: -; j_call: TRBJ1-6; clone_size: once; v_call: TRBV25-1; cdr3_aa: CASSDVGPLHF; cdr3_nt: TGTGCCAGCAGTGATGTCGGACCCCTCCACTTT
cdr3_length: 15; d_call: -; j_call: TRBJ1-1; clone_size: -; v_call: TRBV2; cdr3_aa: CASSEGLGVNTEAFF; cdr3_nt: TGTGCCAGCAGTGAAGGTCTCGGGGTGAACACTGAAGCTTTCTTT
cdr3_length: 11; d_call: -; j_call: TRBJ2-5; clone_size: -; v_call: TRBV25-1; cdr3_aa: CASSVEETQYF; cdr3_nt: TGTGCCAGCAGTGTTGAGGAGACCCAGTACTTC
cdr3_length: 15; d_call: TRBD2; j_call: TRBJ2-3; clone_size: -; v_call: TRBV30; cdr3_aa: CAWSELAGVSDTQYF; cdr3_nt: TGTGCCTGGAGTGAGCTAGCGGGAGTATCAGATACGCAGTATTTT
cdr3_length: 15; d_call: TRBD2; j_call: TRBJ2-5; clone_size: -; v_call: TRBV11-2; cdr3_aa: CASSPSGTMGETQYF; cdr3_nt: TGTGCCAGCAGTCCTAGCGGGACCATGGGGGAGACCCAGTACTTC
cdr3_length: 13; d_call: -; j_call: TRBJ2-1; clone_size: -; v_call: TRBV12-3/TRBV12-4; cdr3_aa: CASSFSLANEQFF; cdr3_nt: TGTGCCAGCAGTTTCTCCCTAGCGAATGAGCAGTTCTTC
cdr3_length: 13; d_call: -; j_call: TRBJ1-1; clone_size: -; v_call: TRBV9; cdr3_aa: CASSALLNTEAFF; cdr3_nt: TGTGCCAGCAGCGCCCTATTGAACACTGAAGCTTTCTTT
cdr3_length: 16; d_call: -; j_call: TRBJ2-6; clone_size: -; v_call: TRBV2; cdr3_aa: CASRTPGGSGANVLTF; cdr3_nt: TGTGCCAGCAGGACCCCGGGCGGCTCTGGGGCCAACGTCCTGACTTTC
cdr3_length: 13; d_call: -; j_call: TRBJ2-1; clone_size: -; v_call: TRBV5-4; cdr3_aa: CASSSQADNEQFF; cdr3_nt: TGTGCCAGCAGCTCACAAGCCGACAATGAGCAGTTCTTC